These 20 T cell receptor beta chains came from one sample sequenced in a study of CD8+ T cells in alopecia areata. TCR sequencing used cDNA made by reverse transcription of extracted RNA. Some clones are missing from TCRdb's copy, which holds only in-frame ones; the method was immunoSEQ multiplex PCR. Of roughly 120,000 clones detected, about two fifths appear once; the ten largest clones hold roughly 3.2%. Material: CD4+ T cells sorted from blood. The receptors shown here come from a human donor with alopecia areata.

This chain connects TRBV29-1 to TRBJ1-1, with unresolved D. Germline assignment: CDR1 SQVTM and CDR2 ANQGSEA. CDR3 size: 13 residues. Trimming cost V 1 base and J 1 base, with 7 bases left between them. Here the CDR3 reads CSVEGTANTEAFF. CDR3 sequence (DNA): TGCAGCGTTGAAGGGACGGCGAACACTGAAGCTTTCTTT.

The CDR3 coding sequence is TGTGCCAGCAGCCAAAGGGGACAGGGCTACGAGCAGTACTTC. It encodes CASSQRGQGYEQYF. The chain uses TRBV7-2 and TRBJ2-7; 9 bases agree with TRBD1. The V gene's germline CDR1 is SGHTA and CDR2 FQGNSA. The trim removed 5 bases at V and 3 bases at J, leaving 5 bases unmatched. This CDR3 spans 14 amino acids. Combining the CDR3 with reference TRBV7-2 and TRBJ2-7 gives the whole variable domain GAGVSQSPSNKVTEKGKDVELRCDPISGHTALYWYRQSLGQGLEFLIYFQGNSAPDKSGLPSDRFSAERTGGSVSTLTIQRTQQEDSAVYLCASSQRGQGYEQYFGPGTRLTVT.

The chain carries TRBV28 and TRBJ2-1; TRBD2 matches at 11 bases. The V gene end was trimmed by 6 bases and the J gene end by 8 bases; junction bases not matched to a gene: 12. Germline lookup yields CDR1 MDHEN and CDR2 SYDVKM. The CDR3 contains 16 residues. CDR3 residues: CASSPDFSGRVDEQFF. CDR3 in DNA: TGTGCCAGCAGCCCCGACTTTAGCGGGAGGGTCGATGAGCAGTTCTTC.

This chain uses TRBV28 with TRBJ2-5, with a tentative D call TRBD1 (6 bases). V gave up 6 bases and J gave up 3 bases, with 11 bases separating them. Germline V gene data show CDR1 as MDHEN and CDR2 as SYDVKM. This CDR3 is 13 amino acids long. This CDR3 is CASSPGQEETQYF. As DNA, the CDR3 is TGTGCCAGCAGCCCGGGACAAGAAGAGACCCAGTACTTC.

This clone was detected only a few times. This chain uses TRBV29-1 with TRBJ2-5, with 7 bases fitting TRBD2. Trimming cost V 6 bases and J 5 bases; bases outside gene matches: 9. This CDR3 is 13 amino acids long. Per germline, CDR1 SQVTM and CDR2 ANQGSEA. The CDR3 region is CSVAGRAWETQYF. CDR3 in DNA: TGCAGCGTAGCAGGGAGGGCCTGGGAGACCCAGTACTTC.

This clone showed up just a few times. V usage is TRBV7-8 and J usage is TRBJ2-5; TRBD2 matches 8 bases. Germline trimming cut 1 base from V and 7 bases from J; bases unmatched to any gene: 8. Germline CDR1 and CDR2: SGHVS and FQNEAQ. The CDR3 runs to 15 residues. The CDR3 bases are TGTGCCAGCAGCTTAGAACCGGGGGGGGCCGGGACCCAGTACTTC. Translating it yields CASSLEPGGAGTQYF.

The chain carries TRBV20-1 and TRBJ2-7, with D perhaps TRBD1 (6 bases). V shed 8 bases and J shed 5 bases, with 13 bases lying between them. Looked up from germline, CDR1 is DFQATT and CDR2 is SNEGSKA (reference sequence). The CDR3 totals 11 residues. The CDR3 region has the DNA TGCAGTCCCATTCAGGGGAACGAGCAGTACTTC. Encoded protein: CSPIQGNEQYF.

The genes are TRBV19 and TRBJ2-7, with 10 bases that match TRBD2. This CDR3 has 14 amino acids. The ends lost 5 bases at V and 5 bases at J; junction bases unmatched: 6. CDR1 and CDR2 from the germline V gene are LNHDA and SQIVND (reference sequence). The CDR3 nucleotides read TGTGCCAGTAGTGCTAAGCGGGAGGGCGACGAGCAGTACTTC. This sequence encodes CASSAKREGDEQYF.

J is TRBJ2-6 and V is TRBV6-6; D is unclear. Trimming pared 7 bases from V and 1 base from J, leaving 11 bases between. This CDR3 is 15 amino acids long. The V gene's germline CDR1 is MNHNY and CDR2 SVGAGI (reference sequence). DNA for the CDR3: TGTGCCAGCACCAAGGTGCGATCTGGGGCCAACGTCCTGACTTTC. This gives the protein CASTKVRSGANVLTF.

This clone has more than one count but fewer than ten. In the same sample, other DNA sequences code for this CDR3. The chain links TRBV29-1 to TRBJ2-1; a possible D gene is TRBD2 (5 bases). CDR1 is SQVTM, CDR2 ANQGSEA, per germline. The CDR3 has 14 amino acids. Trimming removed 4 bases at V and 0 bases at J, with 10 bases between. The DNA for the CDR3 is TGCAGCGTTGTTGTGGGGAGCTCCTACAATGAGCAGTTCTTC. Its translation: CSVVVGSSYNEQFF.

The rearrangement joins TRBV5-1 to TRBJ1-2; possible D gene TRBD1, 5 bases. This CDR3 contains 16 residues. CDR1 and CDR2 (germline): SGHRS, YFSETQ. V was trimmed by 7 bases and J by 1 base, leaving 20 bases between them. As DNA, the CDR3 is TGCGCCAGCCGCCTGGGGGTTATAGGGGATAACTATGGCTACACCTTC. Encoded protein: CASRLGVIGDNYGYTF.

V gene TRBV7-9 combines with J gene TRBJ2-7; 8 positions match TRBD1. The CDR3 extends over 14 amino acids. The germline V gene encodes CDR1 SEHNR and CDR2 FQNEAQ (reference sequence). The trim removed 6 bases at V and 2 bases at J, leaving 6 bases unmatched. The CDR3 region is CASRGGDRTYEQYF. In nucleotides, the CDR3 is TGTGCCAGCAGGGGTGGGGACAGGACCTACGAGCAGTACTTC.

Only a few counts were recorded for this clone. V gene TRBV29-1 combines with J gene TRBJ1-2; D remains ambiguous. Between the trimmed V and J ends, which lost 7 bases and 4 bases, there was a span of 16 bases. The CDR3 extends over 13 amino acids. The V gene's germline CDR1 is SQVTM and CDR2 ANQGSEA. The CDR3 nucleotides are TGCAGCGCCTCGGCCCCTTTGAGCTATGGCTACACCTTC. The encoded protein is CSASAPLSYGYTF.

The chain combines TRBV7-9 with TRBJ2-1; possibly TRBD2 for D (6 bases). V shed 1 base and J shed 5 bases, with 15 bases lying between them. Germline values: CDR1 SEHNR, CDR2 FQNEAQ (reference sequence). CDR3 length: 16 amino acids. CDR3 in DNA: TGTGCCAGCAGCTTAGGGGGACTGGGGCTAAACAATGAGCAGTTCTTC. Translating gives CASSLGGLGLNNEQFF.

This clone was observed a few times. The chain is built from TRBV18 and TRBJ1-5, with D tentatively TRBD1 (5 bases). Trimming left V 3 bases short and J 6 bases short, with 15 bases between. Per the germline V gene, CDR1 is KGHSH and CDR2 is LQKENI. This CDR3 contains 15 residues. The chain's CDR3 is CASSPEEGMSQPQHF. As DNA, the CDR3 is TGTGCCAGCTCACCTGAGGAGGGGATGAGTCAGCCCCAGCATTTT.

In its sample, this clone was seen a few times. This sequence joins TRBV29-1 and TRBJ1-2, with D perhaps matching TRBD1 (5 bases). Germline lookup yields CDR1 SQVTM and CDR2 ANQGSEA. The V and J ends lost 3 bases and 7 bases respectively, with 12 bases between them. The CDR3 loop spans 12 amino acids. The CDR3 reads CSVDSYRSGYTF. CDR3 nucleotides: TGCAGCGTTGATAGTTACAGGTCTGGCTACACCTTC.

The chain has TRBV9 and TRBJ1-1; D is undetermined. V was clipped by 4 bases and J by 1 base, with 8 bases between them. Germline-derived CDR1 and CDR2 are SGDLS and YYNGEE. This CDR3 spans 13 amino acids. CDR3 protein: CASSPHSNTEAFF. For the CDR3, the DNA is TGTGCCAGCAGCCCTCACTCGAACACTGAAGCTTTCTTT. Full variable domain (remainder filled in from reference TRBV9 and TRBJ1-1): DSGVTQTPKHLITATGQRVTLRCSPRSGDLSVYWYQQSLDQGLQFLIQYYNGEERAKGNILERFSAQQFPDLHSELNLSSLELGDSALYFCASSPHSNTEAFFGQGTRLTVV.

This chain uses TRBV30 with TRBJ2-7; TRBD1 matches at 7 bases. This CDR3 comprises 12 residues. Germline-derived CDR1 and CDR2 are GTSNPN and SVGIG (reference sequence). V gave up 0 bases and J gave up 9 bases; unmatched junction bases: 5. CDR3 bases: TGTGCCTGGAGTGTACAGGGGACAGTGCAGTACTTC. Translated, it gives CAWSVQGTVQYF.

In this sample, this clone turned up a few times. In DNA form, the CDR3 reads TGTGCCAGTAGTATCGGTCAAGATACGCAGTATTTT. It codes for CASSIGQDTQYF. This chain joins TRBV19 and TRBJ2-3; no reliable D call. The V end was cut by 3 bases, the J end by 5 bases, with 6 bases between. CDR3 length: 12 residues. The germline gives CDR1 LNHDA, CDR2 SQIVND (reference sequence).

The gene calls are TRBV7-2 and TRBJ1-2; no clear D gene. Between the trimmed V and J ends, which lost 1 base and 8 bases, there was a span of 8 bases. Germline CDR1 reads SGHTA; CDR2 reads FQGNSA. This CDR3 is built from 12 residues. CDR3: CASSLGWEGYTF. CDR3 DNA: TGTGCCAGCAGCTTAGGGTGGGAAGGCTACACCTTC.